This T cell receptor beta chain was sequenced during a study of cytomegalovirus exposure and HLA in healthy donors. Study in general: There were roughly 110 million unique TCR beta sequences, drawn from roughly 200 million T cells, in an earlier analysis. Study-level findings and limits: A few chains tied to CMV proved CMV antigen-specific in vitro.

The primer mix had 60 Vbeta and 13 Jbeta primers. Clones were sequenced by immunoSEQ multiplex PCR, and TCRdb holds only the in-frame ones, with some missing. The data show some 180,000 clones, about four fifths seen once. J was trimmed by 1 base and V by 5 bases; bases with no gene match: 3. The CDR3 spans 14 residues. Per the germline V gene, CDR1 is PRHDT and CDR2 is FYEKMQ (reference sequence). Details on this clone: No antigen is known for it.

Sequencing was performed on PBMCs. The rearrangement uses TRBV13 and TRBJ2-7, with 9 bases aligning to TRBD1. This TCR was sampled from a man between 40 and 49 years old in good health and CMV-seropositive. CDR3 protein: CASSHGTGSYEQYF. The DNA for the CDR3 is TGTGCCAGCAGCCATGGGACAGGGTCCTACGAGCAGTACTTC.